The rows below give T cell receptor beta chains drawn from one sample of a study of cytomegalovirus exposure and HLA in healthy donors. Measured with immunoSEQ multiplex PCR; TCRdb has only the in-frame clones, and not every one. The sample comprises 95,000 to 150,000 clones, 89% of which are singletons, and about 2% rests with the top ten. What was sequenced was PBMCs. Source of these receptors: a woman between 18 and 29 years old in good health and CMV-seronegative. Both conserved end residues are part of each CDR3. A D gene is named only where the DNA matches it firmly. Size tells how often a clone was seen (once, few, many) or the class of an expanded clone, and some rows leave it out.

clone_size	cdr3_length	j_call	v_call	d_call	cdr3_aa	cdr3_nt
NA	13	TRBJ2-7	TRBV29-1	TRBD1	CSAQGQGVREQYF	TGCAGCGCACAAGGACAGGGGGTGAGGGAGCAGTACTTC
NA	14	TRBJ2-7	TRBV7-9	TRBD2	CASSPSGRVYEQYF	TGTGCCAGCAGCCCTAGCGGGAGGGTCTACGAGCAGTACTTC
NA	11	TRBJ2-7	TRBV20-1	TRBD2	CSAGGVYEQYF	TGCAGTGCTGGGGGGGTCTACGAGCAGTACTTC
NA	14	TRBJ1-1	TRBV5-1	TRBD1	CASSLDRGDTEAFF	TGCGCCAGCAGCTTGGACAGGGGAGACACTGAAGCTTTCTTT
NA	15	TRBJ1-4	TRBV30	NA	CAWGRKQGGNEKLFF	TGTGCCTGGGGAAGAAAACAGGGTGGAAATGAAAAACTGTTTTTT
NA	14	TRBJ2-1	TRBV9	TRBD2	CASSLAGGPGEQFF	TGTGCCAGCAGCTTGGCGGGAGGGCCGGGTGAGCAGTTCTTC
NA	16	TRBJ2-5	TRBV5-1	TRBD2	CASSLAPAGGQETQYF	TGCGCCAGCAGCTTGGCCCCAGCGGGAGGGCAAGAGACCCAGTACTTC
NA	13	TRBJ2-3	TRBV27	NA	CASRLWGPDTQYF	TGTGCCAGCAGACTCTGGGGCCCAGATACGCAGTATTTT
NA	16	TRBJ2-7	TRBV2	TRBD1	CASRELQQGNPYEQYF	TGTGCCAGCCGTGAACTACAACAGGGGAATCCCTACGAGCAGTACTTC
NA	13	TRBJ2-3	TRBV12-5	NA	CASGFSGADTQYF	TGTGCTAGTGGTTTCTCAGGGGCAGATACGCAGTATTTT
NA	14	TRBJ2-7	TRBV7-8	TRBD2	CASSWGLAGAEQYF	TGTGCCAGCAGCTGGGGACTAGCGGGAGCCGAGCAGTACTTC
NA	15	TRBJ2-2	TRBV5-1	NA	CASSPLPTNTGELFF	TGCGCCAGCAGCCCTCTCCCGACAAACACCGGGGAGCTGTTTTTT
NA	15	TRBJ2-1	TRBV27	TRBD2	CASSHSGRRNNEQFF	TGTGCCAGCAGTCATAGCGGGAGAAGGAACAATGAGCAGTTCTTC
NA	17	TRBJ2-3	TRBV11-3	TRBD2	CASSLERSGRGTDTQYF	TGTGCCAGCAGCTTAGAACGGAGCGGGAGAGGCACAGATACGCAGTATTTT
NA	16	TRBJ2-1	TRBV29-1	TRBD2	CSVDRLAGGSYNEQFF	TGCAGCGTTGACCGACTAGCGGGAGGATCCTACAATGAGCAGTTCTTC
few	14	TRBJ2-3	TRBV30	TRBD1	CAWRAGGFTDTQYF	TGTGCCTGGAGGGCAGGGGGCTTCACAGATACGCAGTATTTT
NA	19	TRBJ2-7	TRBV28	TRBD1	CASSLMCYRGATPSCEQYF	TGTGCCAGCAGTTTAATGTGCTACAGGGGGGCCACTCCTTCCTGCGAGCAGTACTTC
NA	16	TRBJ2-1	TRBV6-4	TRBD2	CATAVAGAGDYNEQFF	TGTGCCACCGCCGTAGCGGGAGCGGGGGACTACAATGAGCAGTTCTTC
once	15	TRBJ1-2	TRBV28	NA	CASSPGGGMLIGYTF	TGTGCCAGCAGCCCGGGAGGGGGAATGTTGATAGGCTACACCTTC
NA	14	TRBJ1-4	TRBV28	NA	CASSTTGFLEKLFF	TGTGCCAGCAGTACAACAGGGTTTTTGGAAAAACTGTTTTTT
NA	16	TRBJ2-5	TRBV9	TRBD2	CASSPPSSGRWETQYF	TGTGCCAGCAGCCCCCCGAGTAGCGGGAGATGGGAGACCCAGTACTTC
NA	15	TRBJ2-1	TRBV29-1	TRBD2	CSGSTGGGSYNEQFF	TGCAGCGGTTCTACGGGAGGGGGCTCCTACAATGAGCAGTTCTTC
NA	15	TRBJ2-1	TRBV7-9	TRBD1	CASSSTGGRGNEQFF	TGTGCCAGCAGCTCCACAGGGGGCCGTGGAAATGAGCAGTTCTTC
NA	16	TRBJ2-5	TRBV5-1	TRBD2	CASSLKREFSKETQYF	TGCGCCAGCAGCTTGAAGCGGGAGTTCTCGAAAGAGACCCAGTACTTC
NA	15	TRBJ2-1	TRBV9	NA	CASSATGTLYNEQFF	TGTGCCAGCAGCGCGACCGGGACTTTATACAATGAGCAGTTCTTC
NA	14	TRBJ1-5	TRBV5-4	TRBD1	CASSIDRGRQPQHF	TGTGCCAGCAGCATAGACAGGGGGCGGCAGCCCCAGCATTTT
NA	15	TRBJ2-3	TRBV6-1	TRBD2	CACSSGGPGADTQYF	TGTGCCTGCTCCAGCGGGGGCCCTGGGGCAGATACGCAGTATTTT
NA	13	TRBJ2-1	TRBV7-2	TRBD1	CASSDGTDNEQFF	TGTGCCAGCAGCGACGGGACAGACAATGAGCAGTTCTTC
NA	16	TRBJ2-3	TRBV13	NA	CASSSTTGLSTDTQYF	TGTGCCAGCAGCTCAACGACTGGACTTAGCACAGATACGCAGTATTTT
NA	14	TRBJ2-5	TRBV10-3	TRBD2	CAISEGTSGETQYF	TGTGCCATCAGTGAAGGGACTAGCGGGGAGACCCAGTACTTC
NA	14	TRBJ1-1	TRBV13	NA	CASSPGRVGTEAFF	TGTGCCAGCAGCCCCGGCAGGGTGGGAACTGAAGCTTTCTTT
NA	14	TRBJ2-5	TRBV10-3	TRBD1	CAISSDREPETQYF	TGTGCCATCAGTTCCGACAGGGAACCAGAGACCCAGTACTTC
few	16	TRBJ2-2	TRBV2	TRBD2	CARRGTSGANTGELFF	TGTGCCAGAAGAGGGACTAGCGGAGCGAACACCGGGGAGCTGTTTTTT
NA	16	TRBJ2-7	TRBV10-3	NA	CAISDRSLTDPYEQYF	TGTGCCATCAGTGACCGTAGCCTTACCGACCCTTACGAGCAGTACTTC
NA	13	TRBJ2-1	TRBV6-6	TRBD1	CASWTGGLLEQFF	TGTGCCAGCTGGACAGGGGGACTCCTTGAGCAGTTCTTC
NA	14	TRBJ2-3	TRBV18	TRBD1	CASSPGQGTDTQYF	TGTGCCAGCTCACCCGGACAGGGGACAGATACGCAGTATTTT
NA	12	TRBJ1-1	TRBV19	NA	CASSQGYTEAFF	TGTGCCAGTAGTCAGGGGTACACTGAAGCTTTCTTT
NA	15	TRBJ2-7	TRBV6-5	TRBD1	CASSYPGQATYEQYF	TGTGCCAGCAGTTACCCGGGACAGGCCACCTACGAGCAGTACTTC
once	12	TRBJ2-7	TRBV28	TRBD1	CASSLRGLEQYF	TGTGCCAGCAGTCTGAGGGGGCTCGAGCAGTACTTC
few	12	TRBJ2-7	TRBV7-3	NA	CASSLRGGEQYF	TGTGCCAGCAGCTTAAGGGGAGGAGAGCAGTACTTC
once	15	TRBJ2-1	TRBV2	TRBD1	CASSIQGASYNEQFF	TGTGCCAGCAGCATACAGGGGGCCTCCTACAATGAGCAGTTCTTC
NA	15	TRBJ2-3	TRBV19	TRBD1	CASSIGTGTTDTQYF	TGTGCCAGTAGTATCGGGACAGGGACCACAGATACGCAGTATTTT
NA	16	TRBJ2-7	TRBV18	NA	CASSPPLTGRKNEQYF	TGTGCCAGCTCACCACCGTTGACAGGGAGGAAGAACGAGCAGTACTTC
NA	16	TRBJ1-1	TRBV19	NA	CASSITGGGGYTEAFF	TGTGCCAGTAGTATAACAGGAGGGGGAGGGTACACTGAAGCTTTCTTT
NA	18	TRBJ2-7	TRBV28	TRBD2	CASSTEGLAGVGPYEQYF	TGTGCCAGCAGTACAGAGGGACTAGCGGGAGTAGGCCCTTACGAGCAGTACTTC
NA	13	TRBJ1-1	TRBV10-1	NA	CASSEDSDTEAFF	TGCGCCAGCAGTGAAGACAGTGACACTGAAGCTTTCTTT
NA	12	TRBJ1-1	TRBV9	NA	CASSVSGQEAFF	TGTGCCAGCAGCGTATCCGGACAGGAAGCTTTCTTT
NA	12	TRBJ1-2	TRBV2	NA	CARALAGDGYTF	TGTGCCAGAGCACTGGCAGGGGATGGCTACACCTTC
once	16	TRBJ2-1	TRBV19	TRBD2	CASSPLGLAGLVEQFF	TGTGCCAGTAGTCCGCTTGGACTAGCGGGATTAGTTGAGCAGTTCTTC
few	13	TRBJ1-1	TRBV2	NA	CASWGGGNTEAFF	TGTGCCAGCTGGGGAGGCGGTAACACTGAAGCTTTCTTT
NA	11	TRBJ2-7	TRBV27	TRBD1	CASRRGLEQYF	TGTGCCAGCAGAAGGGGGCTGGAGCAGTACTTC
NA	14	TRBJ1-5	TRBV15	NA	CATSRVGGNQPQHF	TGTGCCACCAGCAGAGTCGGGGGGAATCAGCCCCAGCATTTT
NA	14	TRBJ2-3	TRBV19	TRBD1	CASSPGQGLDTQYF	TGTGCCAGTAGTCCCGGACAGGGGCTAGATACGCAGTATTTT
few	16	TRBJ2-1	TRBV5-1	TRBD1	CASSLLPGTGGNEQFF	TGCGCCAGCAGCCTGCTGCCCGGGACAGGGGGCAATGAGCAGTTCTTC
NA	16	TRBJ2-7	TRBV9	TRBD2	CASSADTGTSGREQYF	TGTGCCAGCAGCGCAGACACCGGGACTAGCGGGCGCGAGCAGTACTTC